The present T cell receptor (beta chain) was sequenced within a study of blood T cell repertoires in COVID-19. At the level of the study: Italy, Spain and the United States were the sources of the convalescent and acute COVID-19 samples. Sources were T cells, B-cell-depleted T cells, or PBMCs; the material itself was cDNA or gDNA.

Everyone who took part was roughly 18 to 95 years old, and they came from roughly 25 US areas. Cohort allocation depended upon clinical history that participants reported. This clone was seen many times. CDR1 is SGHRS and CDR2 is YFSETQ in the germline V gene. This CDR3 spans 16 amino acids. V lost 0 bases and J lost 7, with 16 bases in between. TCRdb's copy holds only in-frame clones and misses some; the assay was immunoSEQ multiplex PCR. The sample lists approximately 200,000 clones, roughly four fifths seen once, with about 1.3% in the top ten. This chain uses TRBV5-1 with TRBJ1-4; perhaps TRBD1 as D (5 bases). This receptor was taken from a woman in her thirties or forties with acute COVID-19. The sample consisted of PBMCs or T cells enriched from blood (not recorded which). Here the CDR3 DNA reads TGCGCCAGCAGCTTGGTACCAACAGGTCCGGGTGAAAAACTGTTTTTT. Its protein is CASSLVPTGPGEKLFF.